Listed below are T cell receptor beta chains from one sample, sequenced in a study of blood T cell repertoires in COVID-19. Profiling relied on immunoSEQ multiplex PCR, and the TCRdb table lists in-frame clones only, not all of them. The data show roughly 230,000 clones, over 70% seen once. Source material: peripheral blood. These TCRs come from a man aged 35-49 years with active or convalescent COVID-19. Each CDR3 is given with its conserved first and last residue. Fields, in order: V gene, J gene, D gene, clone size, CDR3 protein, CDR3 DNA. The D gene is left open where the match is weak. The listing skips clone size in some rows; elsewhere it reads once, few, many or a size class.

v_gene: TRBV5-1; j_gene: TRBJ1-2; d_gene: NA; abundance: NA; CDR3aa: CASSPTASNYGYTF; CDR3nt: TGCGCCAGCAGCCCGACAGCCTCTAACTATGGCTACACCTTC
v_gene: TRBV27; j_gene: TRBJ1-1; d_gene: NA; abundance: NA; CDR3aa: CASSPLGRGTEAFF; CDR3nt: TGTGCCAGCAGTCCCCTAGGCCGTGGCACTGAAGCTTTCTTT
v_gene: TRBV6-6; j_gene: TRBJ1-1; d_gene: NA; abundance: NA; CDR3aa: CASSYEETEAFF; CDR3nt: TGTGCCAGCAGTTACGAAGAGACAGAAGCTTTCTTT
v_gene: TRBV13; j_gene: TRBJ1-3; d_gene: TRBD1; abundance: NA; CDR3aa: CASTPRTGTSGNTIYF; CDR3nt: TGTGCCAGCACCCCAAGGACAGGCACCTCTGGAAACACCATATATTTT
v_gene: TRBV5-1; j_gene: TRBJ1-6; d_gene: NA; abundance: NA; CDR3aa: CASSLYGIGNSPLHF; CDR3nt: TGCGCCAGCAGCTTGTACGGGATCGGTAATTCACCCCTCCACTTT
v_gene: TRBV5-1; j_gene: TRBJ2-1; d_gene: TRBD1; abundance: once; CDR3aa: CASSLTGTGRSGEQFF; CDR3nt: TGCGCCAGCAGCTTGACGGGGACAGGAAGATCCGGGGAGCAGTTCTTC
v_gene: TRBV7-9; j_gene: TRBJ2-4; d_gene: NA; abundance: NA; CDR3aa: CASSLQGRGENIQYF; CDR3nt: TGTGCCAGCAGCCTACAGGGCAGGGGGGAAAACATTCAGTACTTC
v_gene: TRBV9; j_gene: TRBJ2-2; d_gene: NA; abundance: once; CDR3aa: CASSSRGQHTGELFF; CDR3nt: TGTGCCAGCAGCTCACGCGGTCAACACACCGGGGAGCTGTTTTTT
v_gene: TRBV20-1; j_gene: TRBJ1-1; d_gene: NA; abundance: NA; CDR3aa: CSASLMREAFF; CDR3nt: TGCAGTGCTAGCTTAATGCGCGAAGCTTTCTTT
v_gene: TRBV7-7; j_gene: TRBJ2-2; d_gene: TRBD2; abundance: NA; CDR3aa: CASSEASGGNTGELFF; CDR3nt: TGTGCTAGCAGCGAGGCTAGCGGGGGGAACACCGGGGAGCTGTTTTTT
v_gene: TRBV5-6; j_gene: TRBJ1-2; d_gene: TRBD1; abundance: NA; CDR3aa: CASSLGQGAYYGYTF; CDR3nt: TGTGCCAGCAGCTTGGGACAGGGGGCCTACTATGGCTACACCTTC
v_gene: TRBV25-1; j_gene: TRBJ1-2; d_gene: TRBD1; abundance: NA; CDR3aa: CASSESPNRGLTYGYTF; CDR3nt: TGTGCCAGCAGTGAATCCCCAAACAGGGGATTAACCTATGGCTACACCTTC
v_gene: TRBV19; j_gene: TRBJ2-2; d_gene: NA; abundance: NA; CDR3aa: CASRNYGELFF; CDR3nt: TGTGCCAGTAGAAACTACGGGGAGCTGTTTTTT
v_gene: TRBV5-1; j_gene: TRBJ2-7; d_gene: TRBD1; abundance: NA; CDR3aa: CASSLTSGEVGTGPSGQYF; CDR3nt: TGCGCCAGCAGCTTAACCTCGGGGGAAGTCGGGACAGGTCCGTCGGGGCAGTACTTC
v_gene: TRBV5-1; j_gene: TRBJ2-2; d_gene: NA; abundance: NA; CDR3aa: CASSPRLSTGELFF; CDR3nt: TGCGCCAGCAGCCCCAGGCTGAGCACCGGGGAGCTGTTTTTT
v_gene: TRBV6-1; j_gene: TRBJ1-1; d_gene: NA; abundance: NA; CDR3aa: CASSENSRPIMNTEAFF; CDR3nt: TGTGCCAGCAGTGAAAATTCACGTCCTATCATGAACACTGAAGCTTTCTTT
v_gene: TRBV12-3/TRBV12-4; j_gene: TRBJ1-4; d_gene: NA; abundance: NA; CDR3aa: CASRQINEKLFF; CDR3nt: TGTGCCAGCCGACAGATTAATGAAAAACTGTTTTTT
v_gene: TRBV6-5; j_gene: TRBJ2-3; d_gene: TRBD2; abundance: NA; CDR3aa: CASSLLADTQYF; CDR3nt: TGTGCCAGCAGTTTACTAGCGGATACGCAGTATTTT